This T cell receptor (beta chain) was sequenced in a study of cytomegalovirus exposure and HLA in healthy donors. Study summary: As released early, the data held roughly 85 million unique TCRs from HLA-typed donors.

Study outcomes and limitations: Later work associated roughly 17,000 TCR beta sequences with HLA alleles at 0.05 false discovery rate. The likely origin of a cluster of highly shared sequence variants was a sequencing artifact.

About this clone itself: Its antigen is unidentified.

Germline assignment: CDR1 SGHRS and CDR2 YFSETQ. This CDR3 is 15 amino acids long. The ends lost 4 bases at V and 5 bases at J; junction bases unmatched: 8. The PCR ran on 60 Vbeta and 13 Jbeta primers. Measured with immunoSEQ multiplex PCR; TCRdb has only the in-frame clones, and not every one. The sample includes about 150,000 clones, approximately 78% of them seen just once. This TCR was recovered from a male donor in good health and CMV-seronegative. The material sequenced was PBMCs. This chain links TRBV5-1 with TRBJ2-1; 8 nucleotides align to TRBD2. The CDR3 loop reads CASSPGGLGDNEQFF. In DNA, the CDR3 is TGCGCCAGCAGCCCGGGGGGACTAGGAGACAATGAGCAGTTCTTC.